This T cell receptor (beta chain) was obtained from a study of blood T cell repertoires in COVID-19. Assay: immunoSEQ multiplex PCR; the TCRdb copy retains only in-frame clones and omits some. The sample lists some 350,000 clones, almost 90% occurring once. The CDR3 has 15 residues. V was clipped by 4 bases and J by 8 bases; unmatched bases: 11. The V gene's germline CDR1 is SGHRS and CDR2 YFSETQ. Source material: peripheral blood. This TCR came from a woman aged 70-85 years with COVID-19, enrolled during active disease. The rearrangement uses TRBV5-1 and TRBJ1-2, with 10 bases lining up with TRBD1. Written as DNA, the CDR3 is TGCGCCAGCAGCCTCACACCGGGACAGGGGAAGGGCTACACCTTC. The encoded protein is CASSLTPGQGKGYTF. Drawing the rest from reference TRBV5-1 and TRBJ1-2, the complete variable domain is KAGVTQTPRYLIKTRGQQVTLSCSPISGHRSVSWYQQTPGQGLQFLFEYFSETQRNKGNFPGRFSGRQFSNSRSEMNVSTLELGDSALYLCASSLTPGQGKGYTFGSGTRLTVV.